The rows below give T cell receptor beta chains drawn from one sample of a study of T cell changes during pregnancy in multiple sclerosis. The table came from immunoSEQ multiplex PCR; TCRdb's copy has only in-frame clones and leaves some out. Of about 58,000 clones listed, roughly nine tenths are singletons. Material: CD4+ T cells from peripheral blood mononuclear cells, obtained after pregnancy. The source of these receptors is a female donor in good health, enrolled as a control in a pregnancy study. Both conserved end residues are part of each CDR3. The order of the fields is V gene, J gene, D gene, CDR3 length, clone size, CDR3 DNA, CDR3 protein. A D gene is named only where the DNA matches it firmly. The size field is filled for only some rows; it gives once, few, many or a size class.

V gene: TRBV5-5
J gene: TRBJ2-1
D gene: .
CDR3 length: 15
clone size: .
CDR3 DNA: TGTGCCAGCAGCCCCCCACCACAATCCTACAATGAGCAGTTCTTC
CDR3 protein: CASSPPPQSYNEQFF

V gene: TRBV19
J gene: TRBJ2-7
D gene: .
CDR3 length: 12
clone size: .
CDR3 DNA: TGTGCCATCCCGCATAGACACGGCGAGCAGTACTTC
CDR3 protein: CAIPHRHGEQYF

V gene: TRBV7-2
J gene: TRBJ2-7
D gene: TRBD1
CDR3 length: 16
clone size: .
CDR3 DNA: TGTGCCAGCAGCTTCCGGACAGGGGGCTCCTCCTACGAGCAGTACTTC
CDR3 protein: CASSFRTGGSSYEQYF

V gene: TRBV2
J gene: TRBJ1-1
D gene: TRBD1
CDR3 length: 12
clone size: .
CDR3 DNA: TGTGCCAGCAAACAGGGGGCCACTGAAGCTTTCTTT
CDR3 protein: CASKQGATEAFF

V gene: TRBV5-8
J gene: TRBJ1-5
D gene: .
CDR3 length: 14
clone size: .
CDR3 DNA: TGTGCCAGCAGCTTGGCCTGGGGGGGTCAGCCCCAGCATTTT
CDR3 protein: CASSLAWGGQPQHF

V gene: TRBV6-1
J gene: TRBJ1-5
D gene: .
CDR3 length: 14
clone size: .
CDR3 DNA: TGTGCCAGCAGTGTTGACGCGGCAAATCAGCCCCAGCATTTT
CDR3 protein: CASSVDAANQPQHF

V gene: TRBV5-1
J gene: TRBJ1-1
D gene: .
CDR3 length: 13
clone size: .
CDR3 DNA: TGCGCCAGCAGCTCAGGGGCGCGGACTGAAGCTTTCTTT
CDR3 protein: CASSSGARTEAFF

V gene: TRBV2
J gene: TRBJ1-3
D gene: .
CDR3 length: 16
clone size: .
CDR3 DNA: TGTGCCAGCAGCCCAACCGGGACAAGCTCTGGAAACACCATATATTTT
CDR3 protein: CASSPTGTSSGNTIYF

V gene: TRBV2
J gene: TRBJ1-1
D gene: .
CDR3 length: 13
clone size: .
CDR3 DNA: TGTGCCAGCGTGCTACAGGGGAACACTGAAGCTTTCTTT
CDR3 protein: CASVLQGNTEAFF

V gene: TRBV30
J gene: TRBJ2-1
D gene: .
CDR3 length: 14
clone size: .
CDR3 DNA: TGTGCCTGGACACGACAGATAACCTACAATGAGCAGTTCTTC
CDR3 protein: CAWTRQITYNEQFF

V gene: TRBV4-3
J gene: TRBJ1-4
D gene: .
CDR3 length: 18
clone size: .
CDR3 DNA: TGCGCCAGCAGCCAAAGGCTCGATACGGCAGGCGGGATCGGAAAACTGTTTTTT
CDR3 protein: CASSQRLDTAGGIGKLFF

V gene: TRBV18
J gene: TRBJ1-2
D gene: TRBD1
CDR3 length: 15
clone size: .
CDR3 DNA: TGTGCCAGCTCCCCTGGGGGACAGGGCGTCTATGGCTACACCTTC
CDR3 protein: CASSPGGQGVYGYTF

V gene: TRBV14
J gene: TRBJ1-1
D gene: TRBD1
CDR3 length: 13
clone size: .
CDR3 DNA: TGTGCCAGCAGCCAAGCCCGGCAGGGGGAAACTTTCTTT
CDR3 protein: CASSQARQGETFF

V gene: TRBV7-2
J gene: TRBJ1-4
D gene: .
CDR3 length: 16
clone size: .
CDR3 DNA: TGTGCCAGCAGCGAAGATACAGGAGTCACTAATGAAAAACTGTTTTTT
CDR3 protein: CASSEDTGVTNEKLFF

V gene: TRBV5-1
J gene: TRBJ2-7
D gene: TRBD2
CDR3 length: 17
clone size: .
CDR3 DNA: TGCGCCAGCAGCGAAGGACTAGCGGGGGGTATATCCTACGAGCAGTACTTC
CDR3 protein: CASSEGLAGGISYEQYF

V gene: TRBV10-3
J gene: TRBJ2-7
D gene: .
CDR3 length: 14
clone size: .
CDR3 DNA: TGTGCCATCAAATCAGGGGCCTCGGCCTACGAGCAGTACTTC
CDR3 protein: CAIKSGASAYEQYF

V gene: TRBV25-1
J gene: TRBJ1-2
D gene: .
CDR3 length: 15
clone size: .
CDR3 DNA: TGTGCCAGCAGTGAATCGGGTGGCAGGGGATATGGCTACACCTTC
CDR3 protein: CASSESGGRGYGYTF

V gene: TRBV12-5
J gene: TRBJ1-1
D gene: TRBD1
CDR3 length: 14
clone size: .
CDR3 DNA: TGTGCTAGTGGGCTGGGACAGGGGGACACTGAAGCTTTCTTT
CDR3 protein: CASGLGQGDTEAFF

V gene: TRBV7-2
J gene: TRBJ2-7
D gene: .
CDR3 length: 16
clone size: once
CDR3 DNA: TGTGCCAGCAGCTTAGACAGGCCCAGGAGCTCCTACGAGCAGTACTTC
CDR3 protein: CASSLDRPRSSYEQYF

V gene: TRBV7-2
J gene: TRBJ2-7
D gene: TRBD2
CDR3 length: 13
clone size: once
CDR3 DNA: TGTGCCAGCAGTATGAGCGGGGGCAGACGGCAGTACTTC
CDR3 protein: CASSMSGGRRQYF

V gene: TRBV7-9
J gene: TRBJ2-6
D gene: .
CDR3 length: 17
clone size: .
CDR3 DNA: TGTGCCAGCAGCCGTAAACAGCTACACTCTGGGGCCAACGTCCTGACTTTC
CDR3 protein: CASSRKQLHSGANVLTF

V gene: TRBV9
J gene: TRBJ1-1
D gene: TRBD1
CDR3 length: 14
clone size: .
CDR3 DNA: TGTGCCAGCAGCCCCCGACAGGGAGAAACTGAAGCTTTCTTT
CDR3 protein: CASSPRQGETEAFF

V gene: TRBV7-9
J gene: TRBJ2-5
D gene: .
CDR3 length: 13
clone size: .
CDR3 DNA: TGTGCCAGCAGCGCCCCGGGTGGAGAGACCCAGTACTTC
CDR3 protein: CASSAPGGETQYF

V gene: TRBV5-4
J gene: TRBJ2-1
D gene: TRBD1
CDR3 length: 15
clone size: .
CDR3 DNA: TGTGCCAGCAGCTTGGGGGACAGGAGACACAATGAGCAGTTCTTC
CDR3 protein: CASSLGDRRHNEQFF

V gene: TRBV7-3
J gene: TRBJ2-1
D gene: TRBD2
CDR3 length: 15
clone size: .
CDR3 DNA: TGTGCCAGCAGCTTAGAGGGCCCGGGGGGTAGTGAGCAGTTCTTC
CDR3 protein: CASSLEGPGGSEQFF

V gene: TRBV7-2
J gene: TRBJ2-1
D gene: .
CDR3 length: 14
clone size: .
CDR3 DNA: TGTGCCAGCAGCTTAGTGCAGGGGGGCCATGAGCAGTTCTTC
CDR3 protein: CASSLVQGGHEQFF

V gene: TRBV6-1
J gene: TRBJ1-2
D gene: .
CDR3 length: 16
clone size: .
CDR3 DNA: TGTGCCAGCAGTGAAGCTCAGGCCCAGGCGGGTTATGGCTACACCTTC
CDR3 protein: CASSEAQAQAGYGYTF

V gene: TRBV7-2
J gene: TRBJ1-2
D gene: .
CDR3 length: 15
clone size: .
CDR3 DNA: TGTGCCAGCAGCTTAGAATTACAGGGTCATAGTGGCTACACCTTC
CDR3 protein: CASSLELQGHSGYTF

V gene: TRBV27
J gene: TRBJ2-5
D gene: TRBD1
CDR3 length: 16
clone size: .
CDR3 DNA: TGTGCCAGCAGTTCCCCGGACAGGACCAACCCAGAGACCCAGTACTTC
CDR3 protein: CASSSPDRTNPETQYF

V gene: TRBV7-6
J gene: TRBJ2-7
D gene: TRBD2
CDR3 length: 18
clone size: once
CDR3 DNA: TGTGCCAGCAGCACCCGAGCGGGAGGGGTGGATCCCACCTACGAGCAGTACTTC
CDR3 protein: CASSTRAGGVDPTYEQYF

V gene: TRBV15
J gene: TRBJ1-2
D gene: .
CDR3 length: 16
clone size: .
CDR3 DNA: TGTGCCACCAGCAGAGATCCCCCCAGGGAGGGCTATGGCTACACCTTC
CDR3 protein: CATSRDPPREGYGYTF

V gene: TRBV5-1
J gene: TRBJ1-2
D gene: TRBD1
CDR3 length: 16
clone size: .
CDR3 DNA: TGCGCCAGCAGCTTGGCCGGGACAGGGGCTAACTATGGCTACACCTTC
CDR3 protein: CASSLAGTGANYGYTF

V gene: TRBV27
J gene: TRBJ2-5
D gene: .
CDR3 length: 15
clone size: .
CDR3 DNA: TGTGCCAGCAGTTTGCGCCGGGGGTTATGGGAGACCCAGTACTTC
CDR3 protein: CASSLRRGLWETQYF

V gene: TRBV6-5
J gene: TRBJ1-2
D gene: TRBD1
CDR3 length: 14
clone size: .
CDR3 DNA: TGTGCCAGCAGACGACAGGGAGGAAGCTATGGCTACACCTTC
CDR3 protein: CASRRQGGSYGYTF

V gene: TRBV7-9
J gene: TRBJ2-6
D gene: TRBD1
CDR3 length: 14
clone size: .
CDR3 DNA: TGTGCCAGCAGCTTAGGGACAGGGCCTAACGTCCTGACTTTC
CDR3 protein: CASSLGTGPNVLTF

V gene: TRBV5-1
J gene: TRBJ2-7
D gene: .
CDR3 length: 15
clone size: .
CDR3 DNA: TGCGCCAGCAGCTTGGACCAGCCGGGATTGGGGGAGCAGTACTTC
CDR3 protein: CASSLDQPGLGEQYF

V gene: TRBV19
J gene: TRBJ1-1
D gene: .
CDR3 length: 18
clone size: .
CDR3 DNA: TGTGCCAGTAGTATTATGGGGACTTGGGATGTTGGGATCACTGAAGCTTTCTTT
CDR3 protein: CASSIMGTWDVGITEAFF

V gene: TRBV12-5
J gene: TRBJ1-5
D gene: .
CDR3 length: 8
clone size: .
CDR3 DNA: TGTGCTAGTGGCCCCTTCCATTTT
CDR3 protein: CASGPFHF

V gene: TRBV9
J gene: TRBJ1-1
D gene: .
CDR3 length: 15
clone size: few
CDR3 DNA: TGTGCCAGCAGCGTAGAGGTTCATCAGGGGAGTGAAGCTTTCTTT
CDR3 protein: CASSVEVHQGSEAFF

V gene: TRBV19
J gene: TRBJ1-2
D gene: .
CDR3 length: 15
clone size: .
CDR3 DNA: TGTGCCAGTAAAGCCGCCGGGACAACTAACTATGGCTACACCTTC
CDR3 protein: CASKAAGTTNYGYTF

V gene: TRBV6-5
J gene: TRBJ2-7
D gene: .
CDR3 length: 16
clone size: .
CDR3 DNA: TGTGCCAGCAGTTACTCCAGCCCTGGACAGCGATACGAGCAGTACTTC
CDR3 protein: CASSYSSPGQRYEQYF

V gene: TRBV7-2
J gene: TRBJ2-7
D gene: .
CDR3 length: 15
clone size: .
CDR3 DNA: TGTGCCAGCAGCTTGTCCTGGGGGGAAGGCTACGAGCAGTACTTC
CDR3 protein: CASSLSWGEGYEQYF

V gene: TRBV7-3
J gene: TRBJ2-3
D gene: .
CDR3 length: 13
clone size: .
CDR3 DNA: TGTGCCAGCAGCGTTAAGGGGACAGATACGCAGTATTTT
CDR3 protein: CASSVKGTDTQYF

V gene: TRBV9
J gene: TRBJ2-1
D gene: TRBD2
CDR3 length: 17
clone size: .
CDR3 DNA: TGTGCCAGCAGCTTCAAGACTAGCCGGAGCTCCTACAATGAGCAGTTCTTC
CDR3 protein: CASSFKTSRSSYNEQFF

V gene: TRBV5-1
J gene: TRBJ2-7
D gene: .
CDR3 length: 18
clone size: .
CDR3 DNA: TGCGCCAGCAGCTTGCCAAACCGGCCGGGACTGACGATCTACGAGCAGTACTTC
CDR3 protein: CASSLPNRPGLTIYEQYF

V gene: TRBV6-1
J gene: TRBJ1-1
D gene: .
CDR3 length: 13
clone size: .
CDR3 DNA: TGTGCCAGCAGTGAAAACTTGAACACTGAAGCTTTCTTT
CDR3 protein: CASSENLNTEAFF

V gene: TRBV5-6
J gene: TRBJ1-3
D gene: .
CDR3 length: 17
clone size: .
CDR3 DNA: TGTGCCAGCAGCTTGAGGGGGATAAACCGCTCTGGAAACACCATATATTTT
CDR3 protein: CASSLRGINRSGNTIYF

V gene: TRBV2
J gene: TRBJ1-1
D gene: .
CDR3 length: 15
clone size: .
CDR3 DNA: TGTGCCAGCAGTGAAGAGGCGGGACCGGGCACTGAAGCTTTCTTT
CDR3 protein: CASSEEAGPGTEAFF

V gene: TRBV11-2
J gene: TRBJ2-1
D gene: .
CDR3 length: 13
clone size: .
CDR3 DNA: TGTGCCAGCAGCTTACAACCAGGGGTTGAGCAGTTCTTC
CDR3 protein: CASSLQPGVEQFF

V gene: TRBV5-1
J gene: TRBJ2-2
D gene: TRBD1
CDR3 length: 16
clone size: .
CDR3 DNA: TGCGCCAGCAGCTTGTGGGGGACAGGGGGAACCGGGGAGCTGTTTTTT
CDR3 protein: CASSLWGTGGTGELFF

V gene: TRBV10-3
J gene: TRBJ2-5
D gene: .
CDR3 length: 14
clone size: .
CDR3 DNA: TGTGCCATCAGTGAGTCCAACAGGGCAGAGACCCAGTACTTC
CDR3 protein: CAISESNRAETQYF

V gene: TRBV15
J gene: TRBJ2-3
D gene: TRBD2
CDR3 length: 14
clone size: .
CDR3 DNA: TGTGCCACCAGTAGTCTAGCGGAAACAGATACGCAGTATTTT
CDR3 protein: CATSSLAETDTQYF

V gene: TRBV30
J gene: TRBJ1-2
D gene: TRBD1
CDR3 length: 13
clone size: .
CDR3 DNA: TGTGCCTGGAGTGTACAGGGGTCGTATGGCTACACCTTC
CDR3 protein: CAWSVQGSYGYTF

V gene: TRBV5-5
J gene: TRBJ1-5
D gene: TRBD1
CDR3 length: 17
clone size: few
CDR3 DNA: TGTGCCAGCAGCTTGGGACAGGGGGGGACGAGCAATCAGCCCCAGCATTTT
CDR3 protein: CASSLGQGGTSNQPQHF

V gene: TRBV5-6
J gene: TRBJ2-1
D gene: .
CDR3 length: 13
clone size: .
CDR3 DNA: TGTGCCAGCAGCTTTGGGGCTTTCAATGAGCAGTTCTTC
CDR3 protein: CASSFGAFNEQFF

V gene: TRBV12-5
J gene: TRBJ1-6
D gene: TRBD1
CDR3 length: 14
clone size: .
CDR3 DNA: TGTGCTAGTGGTTTGGCGGACAGGGCTTCACCCCTCCACTTT
CDR3 protein: CASGLADRASPLHF

V gene: TRBV5-4
J gene: TRBJ2-5
D gene: .
CDR3 length: 15
clone size: .
CDR3 DNA: TGTGCCAGCACGGGGGAAAACGGATTACAAGAGACCCAGTACTTC
CDR3 protein: CASTGENGLQETQYF

V gene: TRBV6-6
J gene: TRBJ2-3
D gene: .
CDR3 length: 13
clone size: .
CDR3 DNA: TGTGCCAGCAGTCGACAGGTAACAGATACGCAGTATTTT
CDR3 protein: CASSRQVTDTQYF

V gene: TRBV19
J gene: TRBJ1-6
D gene: .
CDR3 length: 14
clone size: .
CDR3 DNA: TGTGCCAGCACCCGGGAGCTCCAAAATTCACCCCTCCACTTT
CDR3 protein: CASTRELQNSPLHF

V gene: TRBV6-6
J gene: TRBJ1-1
D gene: TRBD1
CDR3 length: 13
clone size: .
CDR3 DNA: TGTGCCAGCAGTCGTCAGGGGGCGGTGGAAGCTTTCTTT
CDR3 protein: CASSRQGAVEAFF